This T cell receptor (beta chain) was found in a study of blood T cell repertoires in COVID-19. As for the study in general: Sites in the United States, Italy and Spain provided acute and convalescent COVID-19 samples. Sources were T cells, B-cell-depleted T cells, or PBMCs; the material itself was cDNA or gDNA.

Source study methods: Nucleated cell number was recorded as an estimate derived from reference gene primer amplification. Clones were sequenced by immunoSEQ multiplex PCR, and TCRdb holds only the in-frame ones, with some missing. For V, J and clone size, that table is used; D and trimming come from the DNA. The sample lists around 180,000 clones; roughly 80% were seen once. The CDR3 runs 14 residues. J was trimmed by 5 bases and V by 6 bases; bases with no gene match: 7. Germline lookup yields CDR1 MGHRA and CDR2 YSYEKL. The sequence was obtained from a human donor in a cohort sampled during active COVID-19. The specimen was peripheral blood. The chain is built from TRBV4-1 and TRBJ2-7; 10 bases are shared with TRBD1. The CDR3 DNA is TGCGCCAGCAGTCAGACAGGGGGCAGGGACGAGCAGTACTTC. Protein: CASSQTGGRDEQYF.